The rows below give T cell receptor beta chains drawn from one sample of a study of beta chain features in type 1 diabetes. TCRdb's table, derived via immunoSEQ multiplex PCR, lists solely in-frame clones and lacks some. Seen here are around 300,000 clones, 9.5% to 11% observed once, and the top ten hold about 0.015%. The sequencing input was naive CD4+ T cells from blood. The receptors derive from a woman younger than 45 in good health. Both conserved end residues are part of each CDR3.

>15|TRBJ1-5|TRBV27
CASRPGTGAYQPQHF
>14|TRBJ2-5|TRBV18
CASSPGLALNEQYF
>16|TRBJ2-1|TRBV19
CASSRASGRASNEQFF
>17|TRBJ1-3|TRBV4-2
CASSQELGTASGNTIYF
>16|TRBJ2-1|TRBV5-5
CASSSRLAGIQNEQFF
>14|TRBJ2-1|TRBV5-1
CASSFLAGDNEQFF
>15|TRBJ2-1|TRBV15
CATSRGQFSYNEQFF
>11|TRBJ2-1|TRBV30
CAWSVGAEQFF
>14|TRBJ2-1|TRBV29-1
CSVERTSGSSEQFF
>14|TRBJ2-3|TRBV7-2
CASSSGQGTDTQYF
>15|TRBJ2-4|TRBV28
CASSPLEWAKNIQYF
>16|TRBJ2-3|TRBV19
CASSIWGFMEIDTQYF
>11|TRBJ2-1|TRBV19
CASAGGPQQFF
>14|TRBJ2-3|TRBV28
CASRAGGSTDTQYF
>15|TRBJ2-7|TRBV9
CASSPRTSGTYEQYF
>19|TRBJ2-2|TRBV7-8
CASSGTGRQGRLNAGELFF
>15|TRBJ2-1|TRBV28
CASSIGLADYNEQFF
>15|TRBJ2-7|TRBV6-5
CASSQGPGTIYEQYF
>13|TRBJ1-4|TRBV18
CAVATGLEEKLFF
>17|TRBJ1-5|TRBV6-1
CASSEGFLAGAKQPQHF
>15|TRBJ1-5|TRBV28
CASTQGGRGNQPQHF
>15|TRBJ2-1|TRBV9
CASSATSGSMNEQFF
>16|NA|TRBV7-9
CASSIGTGGPLSEQYF
>14|TRBJ1-1|TRBV7-9
CASSEGTPNTEAFF
>16|TRBJ2-7|TRBV6-5
CASSSQTGGALYEQYF
>16|TRBJ2-7|TRBV19
CASSRATSGSSYEQYF
>16|TRBJ2-3|TRBV7-9
CASSFLLLGSTDTQYF
>14|TRBJ2-1|TRBV28
CASSPPVQGYEQFF
>14|TRBJ2-7|TRBV28
CASSVTSNLYEQYF
>15|TRBJ2-5|TRBV5-1
CASSLANRVVETQYF
>13|TRBJ1-1|TRBV9
CASQGGAHTEAFF
>14|TRBJ2-3|TRBV29-1
CSVEEVGMVDTQYF
>14|TRBJ1-5|TRBV6-5
CASSSRGSRGPQHF